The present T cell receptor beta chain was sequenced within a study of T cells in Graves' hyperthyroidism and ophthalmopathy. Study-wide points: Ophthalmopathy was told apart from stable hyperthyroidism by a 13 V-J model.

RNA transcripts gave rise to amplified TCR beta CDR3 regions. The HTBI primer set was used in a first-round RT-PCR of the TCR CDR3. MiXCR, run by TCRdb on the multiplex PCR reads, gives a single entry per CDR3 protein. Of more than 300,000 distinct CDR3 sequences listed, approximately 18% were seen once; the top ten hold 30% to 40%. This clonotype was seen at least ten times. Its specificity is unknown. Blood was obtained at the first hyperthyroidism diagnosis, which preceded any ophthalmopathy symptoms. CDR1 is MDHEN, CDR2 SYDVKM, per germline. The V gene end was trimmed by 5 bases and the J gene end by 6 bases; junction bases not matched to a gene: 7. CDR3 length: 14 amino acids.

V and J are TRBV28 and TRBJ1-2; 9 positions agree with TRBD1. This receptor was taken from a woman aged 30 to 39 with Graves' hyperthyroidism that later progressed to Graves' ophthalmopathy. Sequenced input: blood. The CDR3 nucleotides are TGTGCCAGCAGTCTGACAGGGGGGGCGGATGGCTACACCTTC. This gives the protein CASSLTGGADGYTF.